Following are 20 T cell receptor beta chains from one sample sequenced in a study of T cell responses to AZD1222 COVID-19 vaccine. Sequencing was performed with immunoSEQ multiplex PCR; in TCRdb, only in-frame clones are kept and a portion is missing. The repertoire holds about 140,000 clones, with 80% to 90% as singletons. The sequencing used peripheral blood, collected on day 0 of AZD1222 vaccination. The receptors come from an adult in good health.

The chain couples TRBV5-1 to TRBJ2-1; 8 bases map to TRBD2. Unmatched junction bases numbered 17, after V lost 5 bases and J lost 4 bases. Germline V lookup: CDR1 SGHRS, CDR2 YFSETQ. CDR3 size: 18 residues. The CDR3 sequence is CASSSGTSGGPTYNEQFF. The CDR3 region has the DNA TGCGCCAGCAGTTCCGGTACCAGCGGGGGACCCACATACAATGAGCAGTTCTTC.

The table lists this clone with a few counts. The chain carries TRBV30 and TRBJ2-2, with D perhaps TRBD2 (5 bases). CDR3 length: 13 amino acids. Trimming shortened V by 0 bases and J by 7 bases, and 9 bases separated the two germline ends. Germline V CDR1 and CDR2: GTSNPN, SVGIG (reference sequence). The chain's CDR3 is CAWSVSGSGELFF. The CDR3 DNA follows: TGTGCCTGGAGTGTATCGGGGAGCGGGGAGCTGTTTTTT.

V is TRBV9 and J is TRBJ1-1; 7 nucleotides align to TRBD1. The CDR3 has 15 amino acids. Germline CDR1 and CDR2: SGDLS and YYNGEE. With 2 bases clipped from V and 11 bases from J, the junction kept 15 bases outside the gene matches. The CDR3 bases are TGTGCCAGCAGCGTCCTAGCAATCGGGACAGTCGAGGCTTTCTTT. The encoded protein is CASSVLAIGTVEAFF. Combining the CDR3 with reference TRBV9 and TRBJ1-1 gives the whole variable domain DSGVTQTPKHLITATGQRVTLRCSPRSGDLSVYWYQQSLDQGLQFLIQYYNGEERAKGNILERFSAQQFPDLHSELNLSSLELGDSALYFCASSVLAIGTVEAFFGQGTRLTVV.

The chain links TRBV6-5 to TRBJ1-5; the D is unclear. The V and J ends lost 0 bases and 8 bases respectively, with 14 bases between them. Germline CDR1 MNHEY, CDR2 SVGAGI. The CDR3 spans 15 residues. The CDR3 reads CASSYSGSPQEPQHF. In DNA, the CDR3 is TGTGCCAGCAGTTACTCCGGAAGCCCCCAGGAGCCCCAGCATTTT.

The CDR3 sequence: CASSVAEGRSPLHF. In DNA, the CDR3 is TGTGCCAGCAGCGTAGCCGAGGGTAGGTCACCCCTCCACTTT. The rearrangement links TRBV9 to TRBJ1-6, with no clear D. Germline V gene data show CDR1 as SGDLS and CDR2 as YYNGEE. This CDR3 is 14 amino acids long. V lost 0 bases, J lost 10 bases, and 11 bases lay in between.

This chain links TRBV14 with TRBJ1-2; D not certain. V lost 4 bases and J 6 bases, leaving 18 bases between the germline ends. This CDR3 is 15 amino acids long. CDR1 is SGHDN, CDR2 FVKESK, per germline. This chain's CDR3 is CASSPQTNGLDGYTF. The CDR3 coding sequence is TGTGCCAGCAGCCCACAAACTAACGGGTTGGATGGCTACACCTTC.

V usage is TRBV11-2 and J usage is TRBJ2-2; the D is unclear. CDR3 length: 12 residues. The V gene lost 5 bases and the J gene lost 3 bases, with 4 bases spanning the gap. From germline, CDR1 is SGHAT and CDR2 FQNNGV. Here the CDR3 DNA reads TGTGCCAGCAGCCCCGACACCGGGGAGCTGTTTTTT. It yields the protein CASSPDTGELFF.

In DNA, the CDR3 is TGTGCCAGCAGAAGGACAGGGGTCTACAATGAGCAGTTCTTC. Translating gives CASRRTGVYNEQFF. The J gene is TRBJ2-1, the V gene TRBV6-5; 9 bases line up with TRBD1. The CDR3 contains 14 residues. Per the germline V gene, CDR1 is MNHEY and CDR2 is SVGAGI. V was pared by 6 bases and J by 3 bases, with 3 bases of the junction left unmatched.

The rearrangement links TRBV5-1 to TRBJ1-6; TRBD1 matches 9 bases. The V segment lost 3 bases and the J segment 8 bases; nucleotides outside the gene matches: 9. Germline CDR1 reads SGHRS; CDR2 reads YFSETQ. This CDR3 is built from 16 residues. The CDR3 here is CASSSTGGDRDSPLHF. For the CDR3, the DNA is TGCGCCAGCAGCTCTACAGGGGGCGACCGGGATTCACCCCTCCACTTT.

V gene TRBV6-5 combines with J gene TRBJ2-5; tentatively, D is TRBD1 (6 bases). The V gene lost 5 bases and the J gene lost 5 bases, with 9 bases spanning the gap. This CDR3 region has 12 residues. The V gene's germline CDR1 is MNHEY and CDR2 SVGAGI. This chain's CDR3 is CASSRDIETQYF. The CDR3 DNA reads as TGTGCCAGCAGTAGGGACATTGAGACCCAGTACTTC.

The chain couples TRBV13 to TRBJ2-5; D not certain. CDR1 and CDR2 from the germline V gene are PRHDT and FYEKMQ (reference sequence). The CDR3 covers 14 residues. Deletions cut 5 bases from V and 3 bases from J, with 13 bases between. CDR3 loop: CASSPRGAEETQYF. The DNA of the CDR3 is TGTGCCAGCAGCCCCCGTGGTGCCGAAGAGACCCAGTACTTC.

Comments on this clone: The sample carries other DNA sequences with the same CDR3. This sequence joins TRBV12-3 or TRBV12-4 and TRBJ1-3; D ambiguous. The CDR3 loop spans 12 amino acids. Trimming took off 1 base at V and 5 bases at J, with 3 bases between the two ends. CDR3 in DNA: TGTGCCAGCAGTTTAGATAGAAACACCATATATTTT. This sequence encodes CASSLDRNTIYF.

As regards this clone: Other DNA sequences in this specimen translate into the identical CDR3. The V call is TRBV6-5, the J call TRBJ1-1; D perhaps matches TRBD1 (5 bases). Germline lookup yields CDR1 MNHEY and CDR2 SVGAGI. This CDR3 comprises 13 residues. The V gene lost 4 bases and the J gene lost 1 base, with 7 bases spanning the gap. This CDR3 reads CASSWGENTEAFF. The CDR3 DNA is TGTGCCAGCAGTTGGGGGGAGAACACTGAAGCTTTCTTT.

This chain uses TRBV6-6 with TRBJ1-5; TRBD1 might be the D (5 bases). CDR1 MNHNY and CDR2 SVGAGI come from the germline V gene (reference sequence). This CDR3 has 15 residues. Trimming cost V 6 bases and J 2 bases, with 14 bases left between them. The CDR3 region is CASRLEGQRNQPQHF. The CDR3 DNA is TGTGCCAGCAGGCTGGAAGGACAACGCAATCAGCCCCAGCATTTT.

The J gene is TRBJ1-2, the V gene TRBV7-9, with unresolved D. Trimming shortened V by 8 bases and J by 4 bases, and 8 bases separated the two germline ends. The CDR3 has 11 amino acids. In germline, CDR1 is SEHNR, CDR2 FQNEAQ (reference sequence). The DNA for the CDR3 is TGTGCCAGCGGGGAAGGCTATGGCTACACCTTC. Translating it yields CASGEGYGYTF.

This clone was seen only once. The chain is built from TRBV9 and TRBJ2-7; 7 bases agree with TRBD2. This CDR3 region has 13 residues. V lost 5 bases, J lost 3 bases, and 5 bases stayed unmatched. Germline lookup yields CDR1 SGDLS and CDR2 YYNGEE. The CDR3 DNA sequence: TGTGCCAGCAGTCCTGGGGAGGGCTACGAGCAGTACTTC. Translation: CASSPGEGYEQYF.

The rearrangement links TRBV27 to TRBJ1-1, with a weak D call TRBD1 (5 bases). Germline V gene data show CDR1 as MNHEY and CDR2 as SMNVEV (reference sequence). This CDR3 has 15 amino acids. Deletions cut 3 bases from V and 3 bases from J, with 14 bases between. CDR3 bases: TGTGCCAGCAGTTTCCGCCAGGGTTTGGACACTGAAGCTTTCTTT. It yields the protein CASSFRQGLDTEAFF.

V is TRBV14 and J is TRBJ1-1; no firm D call. The ends were cut back, 2 bases at V and 1 base at J, with 11 bases in the middle. The CDR3 spans 15 residues. Germline values: CDR1 SGHDN, CDR2 FVKESK. CDR3 sequence: CASSQSRVGNTEAFF. DNA of the CDR3: TGTGCCAGCAGCCAATCACGAGTCGGGAACACTGAAGCTTTCTTT. Looking up the rest from reference TRBV14 and TRBJ1-1 gives the full variable domain: EAGVTQFPSHSVIEKGQTVTLRCDPISGHDNLYWYRRVMGKEIKFLLHFVKESKQDESGMPNNRFLAERTGGTYSTLKVQPAELEDSGVYFCASSQSRVGNTEAFFGQGTRLTVV.

The chain couples TRBV2 to TRBJ1-2; the match to TRBD1 covers 8 bases. The trim removed 7 bases at V and 3 bases at J, leaving 13 bases unmatched. Germline V gene lookup returns CDR1 SNHLY and CDR2 FYNNEI. The CDR3 totals 16 residues. Here the CDR3 DNA reads TGTGCCAGCAAAGTCGCCAGGGGGCGCTGGGACTATGGCTACACCTTC. Its protein is CASKVARGRWDYGYTF.

This clone was detected only a few times. This rearrangement joins TRBV7-2 to TRBJ1-2, with D perhaps matching TRBD1 (6 bases). The CDR3 is made up of 14 amino acids. Germline CDR1 SGHTA, CDR2 FQGNSA. Trimming pared 1 base from V and 8 bases from J, leaving 14 bases between. CDR3 in DNA: TGTGCCAGCAGCTTAGGACAGGCCAAGGGAGGCTACACCTTC. Amino acid sequence: CASSLGQAKGGYTF.